This TCR beta chain was obtained from a study of lymphopenia after photon versus proton radiotherapy. General study results and limits: After the lymphocyte nadir, photon-treated repertoires showed oligoclonal expansion, especially of CD8+ Temra cells. Under photons, naive T cells and diversity fell while effector/memory populations rose. In patients who died, overall survival fell as post-nadir TCR diversity dropped more.

A note on this clone: Its target is unknown.

This CDR3 region has 14 residues. V dropped 0 bases and J dropped 2 bases, with 7 bases sitting between them. Germline V lookup: CDR1 SGHNT, CDR2 YYREEE (reference sequence). The table came from immunoSEQ multiplex PCR; TCRdb's copy has only in-frame clones and leaves some out. The profile shows tens of thousands of clones, around 83% of them singletons. This material consisted of peripheral blood, taken from a patient treated with proton-based radiotherapy. This sequence was found in a man in his sixties with pancreatic cancer. This sequence joins TRBV5-4 and TRBJ2-3, with no clear D. The DNA of the CDR3 is TGTGCCAGCAGCTTGGGATCACCCACAGATACGCAGTATTTT. The encoded protein is CASSLGSPTDTQYF.